This passage covers 12 T cell receptor beta chains from one sample sequenced in a study of blood T cell repertoires in COVID-19. The method was immunoSEQ multiplex PCR; TCRdb's version includes in-frame clones alone and lacks a portion of them. The table lists over 250,000 clones, approximately 86% of them singletons. The specimen sequenced was PBMCs or T cells enriched from blood (not recorded which). The receptor source for this set is a woman between 18 and 29 years old who had recovered from COVID-19.

V is TRBV10-2 and J is TRBJ1-1, with no clear D. This CDR3 region has 16 residues. Germline V gene data show CDR1 as WSHSY and CDR2 as SAAADI. Trimming stripped 2 bases from V and 1 base from J, with 14 bases between. The CDR3 is CASSEDTVSGNTEAFF. The CDR3 nucleotides are TGCGCCAGCAGTGAGGATACGGTATCGGGGAACACTGAAGCTTTCTTT.

The chain uses TRBV5-4 and TRBJ2-2; 9 positions agree with TRBD1. CDR1 is SGHNT and CDR2 is YYREEE in the germline V gene (reference sequence). The ends lost 6 bases at V and 6 bases at J; junction bases unmatched: 6. CDR3 length: 14 residues. CDR3 protein: CASTDRGNPGELFF. In DNA, the CDR3 is TGTGCCAGCACGGACAGGGGAAACCCCGGGGAGCTGTTTTTT. Full variable domain (rest looked up from reference TRBV5-4 and TRBJ2-2): ETGVTQSPTHLIKTRGQQVTLRCSSQSGHNTVSWYQQALGQGPQFIFQYYREEENGRGNFPPRFSGLQFPNYSSELNVNALELDDSALYLCASTDRGNPGELFFGEGSRLTVL.

The V call is TRBV28, the J call TRBJ2-7; TRBD1 agrees at 8 bases. The V gene's germline CDR1 is MDHEN and CDR2 SYDVKM. With V trimmed by 1 base and J by 6 bases, 8 bases remained unmatched. The CDR3 loop spans 15 amino acids. The CDR3 DNA reads as TGTGCCAGCAGTTTATTCGCGACAGGGGCCGGCGAGCAGTACTTC. Protein: CASSLFATGAGEQYF.

V usage is TRBV24-1 and J usage is TRBJ2-5; 9 bases match TRBD2. This CDR3 spans 16 amino acids. Germline assignment: CDR1 KGHDR and CDR2 SFDVKD. V lost 3 bases and J lost 1; bases outside the gene matches: 5. The CDR3 protein is CATSDRRGGIQETQYF. DNA of the CDR3: TGTGCCACCAGTGATCGGCGGGGGGGTATCCAAGAGACCCAGTACTTC.

The chain has TRBV7-9 and TRBJ2-2; a weak D match, TRBD1 (6 bases). The CDR3 totals 15 residues. The germline CDR1 and CDR2 sequences are SEHNR and FQNEAQ (reference sequence). The germline V and J ends were trimmed by 2 bases and 8 bases, with 15 bases remaining between them. CDR3 coding DNA: TGTGCCAGCAGCTTAACGGCAGGGGAATCGGGGGAGCTGTTTTTT. It codes for CASSLTAGESGELFF.

This rearrangement joins TRBV7-9 to TRBJ1-2; 9 nucleotides line up with TRBD1. This CDR3 spans 13 amino acids. Germline CDR1 SEHNR, CDR2 FQNEAQ (reference sequence). J lost 6 bases, V lost 6 bases, and 5 bases had no gene match. The DNA of the CDR3 is TGTGCCAGCAGTCCCGGGACAGGGAATGGCTACACCTTC. This encodes CASSPGTGNGYTF. The variable domain in full, completed from reference TRBV7-9 and TRBJ1-2, reads DTGVSQNPRHKITKRGQNVTFRCDPISEHNRLYWYRQTLGQGPEFLTYFQNEAQLEKSRLLSDRFSAERPKGSFSTLEIQRTEQGDSAMYLCASSPGTGNGYTFGSGTRLTVV.

This chain uses TRBV11-2 with TRBJ2-2, with a tentative D call TRBD1 (6 bases). V lost 5 bases and J lost 4, with 14 bases in between. CDR1 SGHAT and CDR2 FQNNGV come from the germline V gene. CDR3 length: 15 residues. CDR3 nucleotides: TGTGCCAGCAGCCTACAGGGCTCGGGCACCGGGGAGCTGTTTTTT. This codes for CASSLQGSGTGELFF.

V usage is TRBV9 and J usage is TRBJ2-2; TRBD2 matches 9 bases. Germline lookup yields CDR1 SGDLS and CDR2 YYNGEE. The CDR3 runs 15 residues. The V segment lost 2 bases and the J segment 4 bases; nucleotides outside the gene matches: 3. This CDR3 reads CASSVPSGVTGELFF. In DNA, the CDR3 is TGTGCCAGCAGCGTGCCTAGCGGGGTCACCGGGGAGCTGTTTTTT.

This sequence joins TRBV28 and TRBJ2-1, with D possibly matching TRBD2 (6 bases). Germline assignment: CDR1 MDHEN and CDR2 SYDVKM. Trimming took off 3 bases at V and 15 bases at J, with 18 bases between the two ends. This CDR3 comprises 13 residues. The CDR3 DNA follows: TGTGCCAGCAGTTTGGGGACTCCAGAGCTCCCGTTCTTC. It translates to CASSLGTPELPFF.

The chain has TRBV9 and TRBJ2-5; 12 bases agree with TRBD2. Germline values: CDR1 SGDLS, CDR2 YYNGEE. Trimming cost V 5 bases and J 5 bases; bases outside gene matches: 7. This CDR3 contains 15 residues. The CDR3 is CASSSSGGARETQYF. The DNA for the CDR3 is TGTGCCAGCAGTTCTAGCGGGGGGGCCCGGGAGACCCAGTACTTC. The whole variable domain, remainder taken from reference TRBV9 and TRBJ2-5, is DSGVTQTPKHLITATGQRVTLRCSPRSGDLSVYWYQQSLDQGLQFLIQYYNGEERAKGNILERFSAQQFPDLHSELNLSSLELGDSALYFCASSSSGGARETQYFGPGTRLLVL.

The rearrangement joins TRBV7-9 to TRBJ1-4; unclear D gene. Trimming took 1 base from V and 6 from J, leaving 3 bases between them. Per germline, CDR1 SEHNR and CDR2 FQNEAQ (reference sequence). The length of the CDR3 is 12 residues. The CDR3 region is CASSLGHEKLFF. The CDR3 nucleotides read TGTGCCAGCAGCTTAGGGCATGAAAAACTGTTTTTT.

This chain links TRBV28 with TRBJ2-7; 7 bases line up with TRBD2. V trimming: 3 bases; J trimming: 2 bases; junction bases outside the gene matches: 22. Germline V gives CDR1 MDHEN, CDR2 SYDVKM. CDR3 length equals 20 residues. The CDR3 DNA reads TGTGCCAGCAGTTTTTCCTGGGAGGATCAGGGTAGCGGGCACCCCTACGAGCAGTACTTC. Translation: CASSFSWEDQGSGHPYEQYF.